The 8 T cell receptor beta chains below all came from one sample that was sequenced in a study of blood T cell repertoires in COVID-19. The method was immunoSEQ multiplex PCR; TCRdb's version includes in-frame clones alone and lacks a portion of them. Among approximately 97,000 clones listed, 80% to 90% were seen once. Source material: peripheral blood. The receptors stem from a man aged 40-49 years with active or convalescent COVID-19.

The CDR3 bases are TGTGCCAGCAGTCCCGGGGACAGGGGTTGGAACACCATATATTTT. It yields the protein CASSPGDRGWNTIYF. This sequence joins TRBV6-5 and TRBJ1-3; 10 positions match TRBD1. The CDR3 spans 15 residues. Looked up from germline, CDR1 is MNHEY and CDR2 is SVGAGI. The V and J ends lost 5 bases and 7 bases, in that order; junction bases with no gene match: 8.

The J gene is TRBJ2-7, the V gene TRBV5-1; 11 bases are a match to TRBD2. Germline values: CDR1 SGHRS, CDR2 YFSETQ. The J segment lost 7 bases and the V segment lost 1 base, leaving 4 bases of the junction unmatched. CDR3 size: 14 residues. The CDR3 reads CASSLRASGGEQYF. DNA for the CDR3: TGCGCCAGCAGCTTGCGGGCTAGCGGGGGGGAGCAGTACTTC.

This clone has a handful of counts. V gene TRBV6-5 combines with J gene TRBJ2-7, with D tentatively TRBD1 (5 bases). V was cut by 2 bases and J by 3 bases, with 8 bases left in between. The CDR3 consists of 13 residues. From germline, CDR1 is MNHEY and CDR2 SVGAGI. The CDR3 DNA sequence: TGTGCCAGCAGTTACGACAGACGCTACGAGCAGTACTTC. Its translation: CASSYDRRYEQYF.

The chain is built from TRBV7-2 and TRBJ1-5, with a possible D match to TRBD1 (6 bases). The germline gives CDR1 SGHTA, CDR2 FQGNSA. Trimming pared 3 bases from V and 5 bases from J, leaving 8 bases between. The CDR3 is 13 residues long. The CDR3 loop is CASSFQGHQPQHF. The CDR3 nucleotides are TGTGCCAGCAGCTTCCAGGGGCATCAGCCCCAGCATTTT.

The J gene is TRBJ1-6, the V gene TRBV5-1; D gene ambiguous. V lost 1 base and J 9 bases, leaving 11 bases between the germline ends. The germline V gene encodes CDR1 SGHRS and CDR2 YFSETQ. The CDR3 has 14 residues. Here the CDR3 DNA reads TGCGCCAGCAGCTTGACAGAGAGCTTTTCACCCCTCCACTTT. Translated, it gives CASSLTESFSPLHF.

V is TRBV11-2 and J is TRBJ1-1; perhaps TRBD1 as D (5 bases). Trimming removed 6 bases at V and 5 bases at J, with 10 bases between. This CDR3 comprises 12 residues. Per germline, CDR1 SGHAT and CDR2 FQNNGV. In nucleotides, the CDR3 is TGTGCCAGCAGTCCAGGGAGGACTGAAGCTTTCTTT. Translated, it gives CASSPGRTEAFF. Based on the CDR3 plus reference TRBV11-2 and TRBJ1-1, the full variable domain is EAGVAQSPRYKIIEKRQSVAFWCNPISGHATLYWYQQILGQGPKLLIQFQNNGVVDDSQLPKDRFSAERLKGVDSTLKIQPAKLEDSAVYLCASSPGRTEAFFGQGTRLTVV.

The chain links TRBV7-8 to TRBJ2-3; 9 bases align to TRBD1. The CDR3 is 16 amino acids. The junction had 4 bases not matched to a gene; V was cut back by 1 base and J by 2 bases. Germline CDR1 is SGHVS and CDR2 is FQNEAQ. CDR3 bases: TGTGCCAGCAGCTTAGTACAGGGGGCTCTCACAGATACGCAGTATTTT. It specifies CASSLVQGALTDTQYF.

This chain connects TRBV6-2 or TRBV6-3 to TRBJ2-7, with 8 bases that match TRBD2. The V segment lost 5 bases and the J segment 6 bases; nucleotides outside the gene matches: 18. Germline CDR1 is MNHEY and CDR2 is SVGEGT. The CDR3 runs 17 residues. CDR3 in amino acids: CASSRTSGGVTQLEQYF. In nucleotides, the CDR3 is TGTGCCAGCAGTCGCACGTCGGGGGGGGTCACCCAACTCGAGCAGTACTTC.